A selection of T cell receptor beta chains follows, all from one sample in a study of cytomegalovirus exposure and HLA in healthy donors. Produced via immunoSEQ multiplex PCR; TCRdb's table is partial and in-frame only. The sample includes some 130,000 clones, approximately 78% of them seen just once. The source material was PBMCs. The source is a female donor in good health and CMV-seronegative. Each CDR3 is given with its conserved first and last residue. A D gene is named only where the DNA matches it firmly. Only some rows state a clone size, as once, few, many or a class for expanded clones.

V: TRBV5-6; J: TRBJ1-2; size: once; D: .; CDR3: CASISRGHGYTF
V: TRBV9; J: TRBJ2-3; size: .; D: .; CDR3: CASSFPGGSSTDTQYF
V: TRBV30; J: TRBJ1-5; size: few; D: .; CDR3: CAWSVLNQPQHF
V: TRBV5-3; J: TRBJ2-7; size: .; D: .; CDR3: CARIPGTYEQYF
V: TRBV4-1; J: TRBJ1-2; size: .; D: .; CDR3: CASSLARGSVVGYTF
V: TRBV5-1; J: TRBJ2-7; size: .; D: TRBD1; CDR3: CASSLPGTGRSYEQYF
V: TRBV7-9; J: TRBJ2-1; size: .; D: .; CDR3: CASSLVTGHHNEQFF
V: TRBV5-1; J: TRBJ1-1; size: .; D: TRBD1; CDR3: CASSRGQGRGTEAFF
V: TRBV5-1; J: TRBJ2-5; size: .; D: .; CDR3: CASALGGAGIQETQYF
V: TRBV30; J: TRBJ2-7; size: once; D: TRBD2; CDR3: CAVRLAGGYYEQYF
V: TRBV11-1; J: TRBJ2-5; size: .; D: TRBD2; CDR3: CASSLGLAEETQYF
V: TRBV5-1; J: TRBJ1-2; size: .; D: TRBD1; CDR3: CASSLGAGGSNYGYTF
V: TRBV13; J: TRBJ2-1; size: .; D: TRBD2; CDR3: CASSGLGLAGLSYNEQFF
V: TRBV6-4; J: TRBJ1-5; size: .; D: .; CDR3: CASSDWISQTHSNQPQHF
V: TRBV12-5; J: TRBJ1-2; size: .; D: .; CDR3: CASGPSGGRGYTF
V: TRBV9; J: TRBJ1-1; size: .; D: TRBD1; CDR3: CASSGGGTGTEAFF
V: TRBV27; J: TRBJ2-4; size: .; D: .; CDR3: CASSLWGDLAKNIQYF
V: TRBV7-9; J: TRBJ1-2; size: .; D: TRBD1; CDR3: CASSLGGGQGINYGYTF
V: TRBV4-3; J: TRBJ2-6; size: .; D: .; CDR3: CASSHLDRISGANVLTF
V: TRBV11-2; J: TRBJ2-1; size: few; D: TRBD2; CDR3: CASSLPPLTSGYNEQFF
V: TRBV7-3; J: TRBJ2-3; size: .; D: .; CDR3: CASSLRPGYTDTQYF
V: TRBV11-3; J: TRBJ2-3; size: .; D: TRBD2; CDR3: CASSSSGVTDTQYF
V: TRBV27; J: TRBJ2-2; size: .; D: .; CDR3: CASSFDFDRSTGELLF
V: TRBV28; J: TRBJ2-3; size: .; D: .; CDR3: CASSFPSSTALTDTQYF
V: TRBV29-1; J: TRBJ2-2; size: .; D: TRBD2; CDR3: CSGAGLRTGELFF
V: TRBV19; J: TRBJ2-1; size: .; D: .; CDR3: CASRRGGENEQFF
V: TRBV10-3; J: TRBJ2-1; size: .; D: TRBD1; CDR3: CAITRDRVDEQFF
V: TRBV5-6; J: TRBJ1-2; size: .; D: TRBD1; CDR3: CASSLRGQGAIGSGYTF
V: TRBV7-9; J: TRBJ2-3; size: .; D: TRBD2; CDR3: CASSLTSGRALDTQYF
V: TRBV7-9; J: TRBJ2-3; size: .; D: TRBD2; CDR3: CASRATSGGTDTQYF
V: TRBV28; J: TRBJ2-7; size: .; D: .; CDR3: CASSPIRDTYEQYF
V: TRBV29-1; J: TRBJ2-2; size: .; D: TRBD1; CDR3: CSVEVLRDRGQNTGELFF
V: TRBV11-2; J: TRBJ1-4; size: .; D: TRBD1; CDR3: CASRLLTGGREKLFF
V: TRBV5-1; J: .; size: .; D: .; CDR3: CASSLATGRGYEQYF
V: TRBV2; J: TRBJ2-7; size: .; D: TRBD1; CDR3: CASTPDRAGYEQYF
V: TRBV5-1; J: TRBJ2-7; size: .; D: .; CDR3: CASSLAAQGYNSYEQYF
V: TRBV19; J: TRBJ2-5; size: .; D: TRBD1; CDR3: CASSIGGQETQYF
V: TRBV10-3; J: TRBJ1-3; size: .; D: TRBD1; CDR3: CAITPTGKTNTIYF
V: TRBV7-6; J: TRBJ1-2; size: .; D: .; CDR3: CASSFAGNYGYTF
V: TRBV19; J: TRBJ2-7; size: .; D: TRBD2; CDR3: CASSINGFRLAGDEQYF